Sequencing of this TCR beta chain was carried out in a study of blood T cell repertoires in COVID-19. The V and J ends lost 1 base and 7 bases respectively, with 5 bases between them. Germline V CDR1 and CDR2: LGHNA, YNFKEQ. The CDR3 is 11 amino acids. Repertoires were generated with immunoSEQ multiplex PCR, while TCRdb's copy carries only in-frame clones and drops some. The table includes some 350,000 clones, less than 90% detected once. This TCR was sampled from a woman aged 25 to 39 who had recovered from COVID-19. The rearrangement joins TRBV4-2 to TRBJ2-7; D not certain. Sequencing was carried out using PBMCs or T cells enriched from blood (not recorded which). Here the CDR3 DNA reads TGTGCCAGCAGCCAAGGTCGTGAGCAGTACTTC. Its translation: CASSQGREQYF.